These T cell receptor beta chains were read from a single sample in a study of human T cells and chemical hapten exposure. TCRdb re-called the 5' RACE reads through MiXCR, storing one row per CDR3 protein. The sample has more than 140,000 distinct CDR3 sequences, roughly 4% seen once; the top ten hold over 1.2%. These receptors all come from a female donor in good health. The CDR3 runs from the conserved cysteine through the conserved F or W. D genes are given only for firm matches. Clone size is stated in some rows and not others, as once, few, many or a class when expanded.

V gene,clone size,J gene,D gene,CDR3 DNA,CDR3 protein
TRBV28,many,TRBJ1-5,NA,TGTGCCAGCAGTTTAGCCCCCATTTTGCGGAGCAATAGCAATCAGCCCCAGCATTTT,CASSLAPILRSNSNQPQHF
TRBV5-8,many,TRBJ2-3,NA,TGTGCCAGCAGCTTGGACAAGTCAAGAACAGATACGCAGTATTTT,CASSLDKSRTDTQYF
TRBV7-3,many,TRBJ1-1,TRBD1,TGTGCCAGCAGCAGTTCATATATACGTTCGGGACAGTCGAACACTGAAGCTTTCTTT,CASSSSYIRSGQSNTEAFF
TRBV20-1,many,TRBJ1-2,NA,TGCAGTGCTAGAGGAGGGGCGCGGAACTATGGCTACACCTTC,CSARGGARNYGYTF
TRBV29-1,NA,TRBJ1-2,TRBD1,TGCAGCGTTGACCTTTTGACAGGGGACGGCTATGGCTACACCTTC,CSVDLLTGDGYGYTF
TRBV28,many,TRBJ2-5,TRBD1,TGTGCCAGCACCCCAGGGGGTGCAGGGACAGAGACCCAGTACTTC,CASTPGGAGTETQYF
TRBV5-5,many,TRBJ1-5,NA,TGTGCCAGCAGCTTGGCCCTGGGGGTTCAGCCCCAGCATTTT,CASSLALGVQPQHF
TRBV27,few,TRBJ2-7,TRBD1,TGTGCCAGCAGTATCACAGGGGGGACGCCCCTCGACGAGCAGTACTTC,CASSITGGTPLDEQYF
TRBV9,many,TRBJ2-1,NA,TGTGCCAGCAGCGTAGCTTCTAGCTGGAGCTCCTACAATGAGCAGTTCTTC,CASSVASSWSSYNEQFF
TRBV20-1,many,TRBJ2-3,NA,TGCAGTGCTAGACCTAGCTCAGATACGCAGTATTTT,CSARPSSDTQYF
TRBV20-1,many,TRBJ2-7,NA,TGCAGTGCGCTGGGGCAGACCGGGTGGGGGTACGAGCAGTACTTC,CSALGQTGWGYEQYF
TRBV19,many,TRBJ2-3,NA,TGTGCCAGCGGAACAGGAGGGTCCACAGATACGCAGTATTTT,CASGTGGSTDTQYF
TRBV20-1,many,TRBJ2-3,NA,TGCAGTGCTAGAGCAACAAAAGGACTACTAAGCACAGATACGCAGTATTTT,CSARATKGLLSTDTQYF
TRBV7-3,many,TRBJ2-7,TRBD1,TGTGCCAGCAGTTTTACAGGGGGCTTAATGAACGAGCAGTACTTC,CASSFTGGLMNEQYF
TRBV20-1,few,TRBJ1-4,NA,TGCAGTGCTAGGACGGGGGGGGGTGCAACTAATGAAAAACTGTTTTTT,CSARTGGGATNEKLFF
TRBV7-9,many,TRBJ1-4,TRBD1,TGTGCCAGCAGCTTTTCGTTGAATCTTGTCCCGGGACAGGGTTCGAGTGAAAAACTGTTTTTT,CASSFSLNLVPGQGSSEKLFF
TRBV5-1,many,TRBJ2-1,TRBD2,TGCGCCAGCAGCCTAACTCTTGCGGGGGGGCCCAATGAGCAGTTCTTC,CASSLTLAGGPNEQFF
TRBV5-1,many,TRBJ2-7,NA,TGCGCCAGCAGCGCGGGACAGACCTACGAGCAGTACTTC,CASSAGQTYEQYF
TRBV5-1,many,TRBJ1-6,NA,TGCGCCAGCAGCTTGGCCCCCCTACCACCGGATTCACCCCTCCACTTT,CASSLAPLPPDSPLHF
TRBV11-2,NA,TRBJ2-5,NA,TGTGCCAGCACCACCCTTGGGGGGGGCGAAGAGACCCAGTACTTC,CASTTLGGGEETQYF
TRBV5-1,many,TRBJ1-2,NA,TGCGCCAGCAGCTTGGAGGGGCAGGGTTATGGCTACACCTTC,CASSLEGQGYGYTF
TRBV20-1,many,TRBJ2-2,TRBD2,TGCAGTGCGAGTCTAGCGGGGGTGAACACCGGGGAGCTGTTTTTT,CSASLAGVNTGELFF
TRBV5-4,NA,TRBJ1-5,NA,TGTGCCAGCAGCATGGGGGCAGGGCGAGACCAGCCCCAGCATTTT,CASSMGAGRDQPQHF
TRBV12-3/TRBV12-4,few,TRBJ2-3,TRBD2,TGTGCCAGCAGTTTTTTTTCGGGGGGAGCCACAGATACGCAGTATTTT,CASSFFSGGATDTQYF
TRBV6-5,many,TRBJ1-3,TRBD1,TGTGCCAGCAGTCCCCGGGAGACAGGGTACGGAAACACCATATATTTT,CASSPRETGYGNTIYF